Shown below are 21 T cell receptor beta chains from a single sample sequenced in a study of T cell repertoires in cytomegalovirus infection. TCRdb processed the reads anew with MiXCR; each CDR3 protein has one entry. This table has around 740,000 distinct CDR3 sequences, less than 40% appearing once. Material for sequencing was PBMCs. The origin of the receptors is a human donor in good health (CMV status not recorded). Some clones in this sample may be carry-over from other donors' samples.

This clonotype has just a few counts. The chain combines TRBV27 with TRBJ1-6; D is ambiguous. The length of the CDR3 is 14 residues. Germline CDR1 reads MNHEY; CDR2 reads SMNVEV (reference sequence). The ends were cut back, 9 bases at V and 7 bases at J, with 16 bases in the middle. CDR3 residues: CASSPGVGNSPLHF. The CDR3 DNA reads TGTGCCAGTTCCCCCGGGGTGGGAAATTCACCCCTCCACTTT.

Note on this clonotype: Here the CDR3 omits its conserved ending phenylalanine or tryptophan, so a read error is the likely source. The gene calls are TRBV19 and TRBJ2-6; no clear D gene. V lost 3 bases and J 0 bases, leaving 9 bases between the germline ends. Germline CDR1 and CDR2: LNHDA and SQIVND (reference sequence). The CDR3 contains 16 residues. CDR3 amino acids: CASSMKRNSGANVLTL. The CDR3 DNA is TGTGCCAGTAGTATGAAGAGAAACTCTGGGGCCAACGTCCTGACTTTA.

The V call is TRBV10-3, the J call TRBJ2-3; 7 bases are a match to TRBD2. J lost 2 bases, V lost 3 bases, and 2 bases had no gene match. The CDR3 contains 14 residues. Germline-derived CDR1 and CDR2 are ENHRY and SYGVKD. The CDR3 loop is CAISEGTITDTQYF. The DNA of the CDR3 is TGTGCCATCAGTGAAGGGACTATCACAGATACGCAGTATTTT.

The chain combines TRBV5-1 with TRBJ1-6; 9 bases agree with TRBD1. The junction had 2 bases not matched to a gene; V was cut back by 3 bases and J by 7 bases. Germline V gives CDR1 SGHRS, CDR2 YFSETQ. The CDR3 extends over 14 amino acids. DNA of the CDR3: TGCGCCAGCAGCTGGGGACAGGGCAATTCACCCCTCCACTTT. Amino acids: CASSWGQGNSPLHF.

Turning to this clonotype: Since no conserved phenylalanine or tryptophan closes the CDR3, a read error is the likely cause. The J gene is TRBJ2-3, the V gene TRBV7-9; D remains unclear. CDR3 length: 13 residues. Per germline, CDR1 SEHNR and CDR2 FQNEAQ (reference sequence). This CDR3 reads CARSLGFPATQYC. In nucleotides, the CDR3 is TGTGCCAGAAGCTTAGGCTTCCCAGCTACGCAGTATTGT.

This clonotype appeared once. This rearrangement joins TRBV6-1 to TRBJ1-2; the D is unclear. Trimming stripped 4 bases from V and 0 bases from J, with 12 bases between. The CDR3 runs 15 residues. The germline V gene has CDR1 MNHNS and CDR2 SASEGT. CDR3 sequence: CASSGGATTNYGYTF. The CDR3 nucleotides read TGTGCCAGCAGTGGGGGTGCAACGACTAACTATGGCTACACCTTC.

The chain has TRBV7-9 and TRBJ2-7; 8 bases fit TRBD1. From germline, CDR1 is SEHNR and CDR2 FQNEAQ (reference sequence). V gave up 5 bases and J gave up 6 bases; unmatched junction bases: 12. This CDR3 has 15 amino acids. The CDR3 protein is CASSHRGQGGGEQYF. CDR3 bases: TGTGCCAGCAGCCACCGTGGACAGGGAGGCGGCGAGCAGTACTTC.

CDR3 coding DNA: TGTGCCAGCAGGCCCGTGGCTTTCTTAATTCACGAGCAGTACTTC. It specifies CASRPVAFLIHEQYF. V gene TRBV6-1 combines with J gene TRBJ2-7; D not certain. Germline lookup yields CDR1 MNHNS and CDR2 SASEGT. This CDR3 contains 15 residues. Trimming cost V 6 bases and J 5 bases, with 20 bases left between them.

V is TRBV6-5 and J is TRBJ2-5; 9 bases align to TRBD1. Unmatched junction bases numbered 7, after V lost 6 bases and J lost 5 bases. The CDR3 has 14 residues. Germline values: CDR1 MNHEY, CDR2 SVGAGI. This chain's CDR3 is CASRAGQGYETQYF. In DNA, the CDR3 is TGTGCCAGCAGAGCGGGACAGGGATACGAGACCCAGTACTTC.

This chain joins TRBV2 and TRBJ1-5, with a tentative D call TRBD1 (5 bases). Germline CDR1 SNHLY, CDR2 FYNNEI. The CDR3 runs to 15 residues. Trimming removed 8 bases at V and 1 base at J, with 15 bases between. CDR3 nucleotide sequence: TGTGCCAGCCAGTTATCCGGGGCCAGCAATCAGCCCCAGCATTTT. Translated, it gives CASQLSGASNQPQHF.

The chain has TRBV7-9 and TRBJ1-1; the D gene is possibly TRBD1 (6 bases). The ends were cut back, 9 bases at V and 1 base at J, with 15 bases in the middle. This CDR3 comprises 14 residues. Germline CDR1 reads SEHNR; CDR2 reads FQNEAQ (reference sequence). CDR3 DNA: TGTGCCAGGTGCTTACTGACAGGGAACACTGAAGCTTTCTTT. This codes for CARCLLTGNTEAFF.

This clonotype was found many times. The chain joins TRBV11-2 to TRBJ1-1; a possible D gene is TRBD1 (5 bases). Germline V gene data show CDR1 as SGHAT and CDR2 as FQNNGV. Trimming took off 2 bases at V and 3 bases at J, with 7 bases between the two ends. The CDR3 is made up of 13 amino acids. The CDR3 here is CASSLIRDTEAFF. The CDR3 DNA is TGTGCCAGCAGCTTAATCAGGGACACTGAAGCTTTCTTT. Full variable domain (rest looked up from reference TRBV11-2 and TRBJ1-1): EAGVAQSPRYKIIEKRQSVAFWCNPISGHATLYWYQQILGQGPKLLIQFQNNGVVDDSQLPKDRFSAERLKGVDSTLKIQPAKLEDSAVYLCASSLIRDTEAFFGQGTRLTVV.

This clonotype has only a few counts. The J gene is TRBJ1-2, the V gene TRBV5-6, with 9 bases that match TRBD1. The CDR3 totals 15 residues. J lost 8 bases, V lost 3 bases, and 11 bases had no gene match. The V gene's germline CDR1 is SGHDT and CDR2 YYEEEE. CDR3 coding DNA: TGTGCCAGCAGCTCCCTCCGGGACAGGGCTGGCGGCTACACCTTC. Translation: CASSSLRDRAGGYTF.

The CDR3 DNA reads TGTGCCAGCAGTTTCGTTATGGGGGAGCAGTACTTC. This encodes CASSFVMGEQYF. The V call is TRBV28, the J call TRBJ2-7; no clear D gene. The germline V and J ends were trimmed by 3 bases and 7 bases, with 10 bases remaining between them. The CDR3 spans 12 residues. The V gene's germline CDR1 is MDHEN and CDR2 SYDVKM.

In this sample, this clonotype turned up a few times. This chain uses TRBV27 with TRBJ1-5; 8 nucleotides agree with TRBD1. The junction had 11 bases not matched to a gene; V was cut back by 6 bases and J by 1 base. CDR1 is MNHEY and CDR2 is SMNVEV in the germline V gene (reference sequence). The CDR3 spans 17 residues. CDR3 DNA sequence: TGTGCCAGCAGCCAAACAGGGGGGGGGCTGAGCAATCAGCCCCAGCATTTT. This translates into CASSQTGGGLSNQPQHF.

In this sample, this clonotype turned up many times. The chain uses TRBV7-6 and TRBJ2-1; D remains unclear. The CDR3 sequence is 13 residues long. Germline loops: CDR1 SGHVS, CDR2 FNYEAQ. The germline V and J ends were trimmed by 0 bases and 5 bases, with 5 bases remaining between them. Written as DNA, the CDR3 is TGTGCCAGCAGCTTAGCTGCGGACAATGAGCAGTTCTTC. This encodes CASSLAADNEQFF.

This chain's CDR3 is CASSGKHSGANVLTF. The DNA of the CDR3 is TGTGCCAGCAGCGGCAAGCACTCTGGGGCCAACGTCCTGACTTTC. The gene calls are TRBV11-3 and TRBJ2-6; D remains ambiguous. The germline CDR1 and CDR2 sequences are SGHNT and YENEEA. This CDR3 has 15 residues. Trimming removed 5 bases at V and 0 bases at J, with 8 bases between.

The J gene is TRBJ1-1, the V gene TRBV12-3 or TRBV12-4; D gene unclear. The CDR3 spans 15 residues. Trimming left V 1 base short and J 0 bases short, with 9 bases between. CDR3 region: CASSLGLTMNTEAFF. The CDR3 bases are TGTGCCAGCAGTTTAGGGCTGACCATGAACACTGAAGCTTTCTTT.

This clonotype was counted a few times. The V and J genes are TRBV5-1 and TRBJ2-1; 13 nucleotides match TRBD2. Trimming cost V 6 bases and J 9 bases; bases outside gene matches: 6. The CDR3 has 14 residues. Germline CDR1 SGHRS, CDR2 YFSETQ. The CDR3 here is CASIGTSGRGEQFF. The CDR3 region has the DNA TGCGCCAGCATAGGAACTAGCGGGAGGGGTGAGCAGTTCTTC.

This clonotype was observed a handful of times. The chain links TRBV19 to TRBJ2-4; D remains unclear. Per germline, CDR1 LNHDA and CDR2 SQIVND (reference sequence). The CDR3 covers 16 residues. Between the trimmed V and J ends, which lost 2 bases and 0 bases, there was a span of 11 bases. Here the CDR3 reads CASSISRLQAKNIQYF. CDR3 in DNA: TGTGCCAGTAGTATAAGTCGGCTGCAAGCCAAAAACATTCAGTACTTC.

The chain couples TRBV28 to TRBJ1-2; 7 bases are a match to TRBD1. With 4 bases clipped from V and 8 bases from J, the junction kept 13 bases outside the gene matches. This CDR3 has 15 amino acids. Germline CDR1 is MDHEN and CDR2 is SYDVKM. CDR3 DNA: TGTGCCAGCAGTTCCACACTAGGGACAGTCTCCGGCTACACCTTC. Residues: CASSSTLGTVSGYTF.